This T cell receptor (beta chain) was recovered during a study of CXCR3-negative and CXCR3-positive naive CD8 T cells. Whole-study results and caveats: The study found more hydrophobic TRB CDR3s in CXCR3-positive naive cells than in CXCR3-negative naive cells. The study found that naive CXCR3-negative and CXCR3-positive cells shared TRBV-TRBJ usage, while memory cells differed. Both of the naive subsets showed about the same high diversity, but memory CD8+ cells had much less.

Some 300,000 cells per CD8+ T cell subset were flow-sorted in triplicate. The CDR3 is 14 residues long. Germline values: CDR1 SQVTM, CDR2 ANQGSEA. Turning to this clonotype: Antigen unknown.

UMI labels and 5' RACE were used to prepare the TRB cDNA libraries. Each CDR3 protein gets one entry in TCRdb, which reprocessed the 5' RACE reads and gives no DNA. The sample has around 140,000 distinct CDR3 sequences. Sequencing was performed on naive CXCR3- CD8+ T cells from blood. Subset of the sample: CD45RO-CCR7+CD27+CD95- naive CD8+ T cells lacking CXCR3 (TNR3-). The chain combines TRBV29-1 with TRBJ1-1; TCRdb gives TRBD1 as the D gene, but with no DNA this cannot be confirmed. This TCR derives from a human donor in good health. Some clones in this sample may be carry-over from other donors' samples. This CDR3 reads CSVLGTGGFAEAFF.